The 30 T cell receptor beta chains given below trace back to one sample, sequenced in a study of shared clonotypes between healthy human individuals. Sequencing used immunoSEQ multiplex PCR; TCRdb keeps in-frame clones, though not all of them. The sample consists of about 2.3 million clones, approximately 93% of them appearing once. Sequencing used naive CD4+ T cells from PBMCs. Subset specified: CD45RA+ positively selected. These receptors came from a man aged 18 to 29 in good health. Some clones in this sample may be carry-over from other donors' samples.

This clone was counted only a few times. A read error may account for a junction end that differs from germline. The gene calls are TRBV28 and TRBJ1-5; D possibly corresponds to TRBD1 (6 bases). Germline CDR1 reads MDHEN; CDR2 reads SYDVKM. The CDR3 covers 12 residues. CDR3 coding DNA: TGTGCCAGCAGTCCCAACAGGGACCTTACGACTTTT. Its translation is CASSPNRDLTTF.

V usage is TRBV7-2 and J usage is TRBJ1-4; D perhaps matches TRBD1 (5 bases). V dropped 5 bases and J dropped 5 bases, with 9 bases sitting between them. Germline V gives CDR1 SGHTA, CDR2 FQGNSA. The CDR3 is 13 amino acids. CDR3 region: CASSQGPNEKLFF. As DNA, the CDR3 is TGTGCCAGCAGCCAGGGACCGAATGAAAAACTGTTTTTT.

This chain links TRBV5-1 with TRBJ2-2, with D perhaps matching TRBD1 (6 bases). Trimming pared 4 bases from V and 0 bases from J, leaving 10 bases between. Germline CDR1 SGHRS, CDR2 YFSETQ. CDR3 length equals 15 residues. This chain's CDR3 is CASSAGTPNTGELFF. The CDR3 coding sequence is TGCGCCAGCAGCGCCGGGACACCGAACACCGGGGAGCTGTTTTTT.

The chain links TRBV10-2 to TRBJ1-3, with D unresolved. CDR3 length equals 14 residues. Germline loops: CDR1 WSHSY, CDR2 SAAADI. Trimming left V 8 bases short and J 0 bases short, with 11 bases between. CDR3 sequence (DNA): TGCGCCAGCGGTTCAGTTCTCTCTGGAAACACCATATATTTT. Translation gives CASGSVLSGNTIYF.

This clone was seen a single time. V usage is TRBV7-2 and J usage is TRBJ2-1, with 12 positions matching TRBD2. Germline V lookup: CDR1 SGHTA, CDR2 FQGNSA. The CDR3 runs to 17 residues. V lost 5 bases to trimming and J lost 4 bases; unmatched junction nucleotides: 9. In nucleotides, the CDR3 is TGTGCCAGCAGCCCGACAAGGACTAGCGGGACGTACAATGAGCAGTTCTTC. Its translation is CASSPTRTSGTYNEQFF.

The genes are TRBV6-5 and TRBJ1-1; D remains unclear. In germline, CDR1 is MNHEY, CDR2 SVGAGI. The CDR3 is 13 residues long. Trimming took 0 bases from V and 11 from J, leaving 13 bases between them. In DNA, the CDR3 is TGTGCCAGCAGTTACTCCCGCGCCTACCCGGCTTTCTTT. Residues: CASSYSRAYPAFF.

V gene TRBV18 combines with J gene TRBJ2-7; TRBD2 aligns across 10 bases. Germline loops: CDR1 KGHSH, CDR2 LQKENI. The CDR3 runs 15 residues. The J segment lost 4 bases and the V segment lost 1 base, leaving 4 bases of the junction unmatched. CDR3 coding DNA: TGTGCCAGCTCACCACTCTCTAGCGGGAGTTACGAGCAGTACTTC. It yields the protein CASSPLSSGSYEQYF.

The rearrangement links TRBV4-1 to TRBJ1-1, with no clear D. CDR3 length equals 13 residues. CDR1 and CDR2 (germline): MGHRA, YSYEKL. Trimming removed 2 bases at V and 11 bases at J, with 15 bases between. The CDR3 DNA reads as TGCGCCAGCAGCCAACCCCCTGAGGAAGGGGCTTTCTTT. This gives the protein CASSQPPEEGAFF.

The V and J genes are TRBV5-1 and TRBJ2-7, with D perhaps assigned TRBD1 or TRBD2 (5 bases each). The V and J ends lost 4 bases and 5 bases respectively, with 19 bases between them. In germline, CDR1 is SGHRS, CDR2 YFSETQ. This CDR3 has 15 amino acids. CDR3 amino acids: CASSRDGGSANEQYF. As DNA, the CDR3 is TGCGCCAGCAGCAGGGATGGGGGATCGGCTAACGAGCAGTACTTC.

This clone was seen a handful of times. V is TRBV19 and J is TRBJ2-1; 9 bases are shared with TRBD1. V dropped 5 bases and J dropped 5; count of bases not matched to a gene: 7. CDR3 length equals 15 residues. CDR1 is LNHDA, CDR2 SQIVND, per germline (reference sequence). The CDR3, as DNA: TGTGCCAGTAGTCCCCGGACAGGGGCAAACAATGAGCAGTTCTTC. Its translation is CASSPRTGANNEQFF.

This clone was detected a few times. This sequence joins TRBV28 and TRBJ2-2; a possible D gene is TRBD1 (5 bases). Looked up from germline, CDR1 is MDHEN and CDR2 is SYDVKM. The CDR3 is made up of 14 amino acids. Trimming took off 7 bases at V and 4 bases at J, with 13 bases between the two ends. Written as DNA, the CDR3 is TGTGCCAGCACCAGTGGGGCGCGCACCGGGGAGCTGTTTTTT. Its translation: CASTSGARTGELFF.

The rearrangement joins TRBV5-5 to TRBJ2-5; tentatively, D is TRBD2 (6 bases). CDR1 and CDR2 from the germline V gene are SGHKS and YYEKEE (reference sequence). Trimming stripped 3 bases from V and 2 bases from J, with 14 bases between. CDR3 size: 15 residues. This chain's CDR3 is CASSYASGLQETQYF. Written as DNA, the CDR3 is TGTGCCAGCAGCTACGCCAGCGGGTTACAAGAGACCCAGTACTTC.

V and J are TRBV5-4 and TRBJ2-3; TRBD1 matches at 8 bases. Unmatched junction bases numbered 3, after V lost 0 bases and J lost 3 bases. The CDR3 covers 15 residues. The germline CDR1 and CDR2 sequences are SGHNT and YYREEE (reference sequence). The CDR3 region is CASSLARGRTDTQYF. In nucleotides, the CDR3 is TGTGCCAGCAGCTTGGCCAGGGGGCGGACAGATACGCAGTATTTT.

V is TRBV10-3 and J is TRBJ2-1; D is ambiguous. The germline V gene has CDR1 ENHRY and CDR2 SYGVKD. The CDR3 has 15 amino acids. V lost 2 bases, J lost 0 bases, and 8 bases lay in between. Here the CDR3 reads CAISEALASYNEQFF. CDR3 DNA sequence: TGTGCCATCAGTGAGGCTTTGGCCTCCTACAATGAGCAGTTCTTC.

This clone was seen only once. The chain employs TRBV2 and TRBJ2-1; D not resolved. Per the germline V gene, CDR1 is SNHLY and CDR2 is FYNNEI. The length of the CDR3 is 15 residues. Trimming shortened V by 4 bases and J by 0 bases, and 10 bases separated the two germline ends. CDR3 bases: TGTGCCAGCAGTGGACCCCCGAGCTCCTACAATGAGCAGTTCTTC. It specifies CASSGPPSSYNEQFF.

This sequence joins TRBV6-1 and TRBJ2-3; tentatively, D is TRBD1 (6 bases). CDR3 length: 12 amino acids. CDR1 is MNHNS, CDR2 SASEGT, per germline. V was trimmed by 6 bases and J by 4 bases, leaving 8 bases between them. Here the CDR3 reads CASRQGSDTQYF. DNA of the CDR3: TGTGCCAGCAGACAGGGATCAGATACGCAGTATTTT.

The J gene is TRBJ2-2, the V gene TRBV27; 9 positions agree with TRBD2. With V trimmed by 1 base and J by 7 bases, 10 bases remained unmatched. The CDR3 consists of 17 residues. Germline CDR1 is MNHEY and CDR2 is SMNVEV (reference sequence). DNA for the CDR3: TGTGCCAGCAGTTTATTAGGGCGGGAGGGCCGTCACGGGGAGCTGTTTTTT. This translates into CASSLLGREGRHGELFF.

The V and J genes are TRBV6-1 and TRBJ2-3; no reliable D call. V was clipped by 7 bases and J by 1 base, with 12 bases between them. Per germline, CDR1 MNHNS and CDR2 SASEGT. The CDR3 totals 14 residues. The CDR3 nucleotides read TGTGCCAGCACTGGGCGGCAGGGCACAGATACGCAGTATTTT. Translated: CASTGRQGTDTQYF.

This chain connects TRBV5-8 to TRBJ2-3; D is uncertain. CDR1 and CDR2 (germline): SGHTS, YDEGEE. The V end was cut by 4 bases, the J end by 11 bases, with 17 bases between. The CDR3 runs 13 residues. In DNA, the CDR3 is TGTGCCAGCAGCCCCCTGAGACCCACGGGGCAGTATTTT. This codes for CASSPLRPTGQYF.

The chain is built from TRBV6-6 and TRBJ2-2; D gene ambiguous. The CDR3 totals 14 residues. Germline V CDR1 and CDR2: MNHNY, SVGAGI (reference sequence). The ends were cut back, 8 bases at V and 7 bases at J, with 17 bases in the middle. The CDR3 sequence is CASSGVGFGGELFF. The CDR3 bases are TGTGCCAGCTCTGGGGTGGGGTTCGGCGGGGAGCTGTTTTTT.

The chain combines TRBV9 with TRBJ2-2; a possible D gene is TRBD2 (6 bases). Germline CDR1 is SGDLS and CDR2 is YYNGEE. V shed 1 base and J shed 3 bases, with 16 bases lying between them. The CDR3 extends over 17 amino acids. CDR3 coding DNA: TGTGCCAGCAGCGTATACCAGGGACGGAGGGACACCGGGGAGCTGTTTTTT. Protein sequence: CASSVYQGRRDTGELFF.

The CDR3 nucleotides are TGCGCCAGCAGCCGGGGCGAGAGGGTTACCACCGGGGACCTCGAGCAGTACTTC. This sequence encodes CASSRGERVTTGDLEQYF. V and J are TRBV5-1 and TRBJ2-7; D is possibly TRBD1 or TRBD2 (5 bases each). This CDR3 contains 18 residues. Germline-derived CDR1 and CDR2 are SGHRS and YFSETQ. Trimming pared 4 bases from V and 6 bases from J, leaving 29 bases between.

In regard to this clone: Additional DNA sequences in this sample encode the identical CDR3. CDR3 DNA: TGCGCCAGCAGCGTCGGACTAGCGGGAGGGCTCTACGAGCAGTACTTC. Amino acid sequence: CASSVGLAGGLYEQYF. The chain joins TRBV5-1 to TRBJ2-7, with 15 positions matching TRBD2. J lost 3 bases, V lost 4 bases, and 5 bases had no gene match. Germline V lookup: CDR1 SGHRS, CDR2 YFSETQ. This CDR3 comprises 16 residues.

With regard to this clone: A read error is possible here, since a much larger clone lies one base away. This chain uses TRBV4-1 with TRBJ2-7; D not resolved. CDR1 and CDR2 from the germline V gene are MGHRA and YSYEKL. There are 11 residues in the CDR3. The chain's CDR3 is CASSSSYEQYF. The CDR3 DNA reads TGTGCCAGCAGCTCCTCCTACGAGCAGTACTTC.

V is TRBV18 and J is TRBJ1-3; D uncertain. V was shortened by 4 bases and J by 4 bases, with 17 bases between the two germline ends. Germline assignment: CDR1 KGHSH and CDR2 LQKENI. This CDR3 contains 16 residues. The CDR3 protein is CASSLGAVQTGNTIYF. The CDR3 DNA reads as TGTGCCAGCTCACTGGGAGCCGTACAGACGGGAAACACCATATATTTT.

This clone was seen a single time. DNA of the CDR3: TGTGCTAGTGGTTCGGGACTAGCGGGAGACTCAGATACGCAGTATTTT. It codes for CASGSGLAGDSDTQYF. The chain joins TRBV12-5 to TRBJ2-3; 14 bases are shared with TRBD2. This CDR3 is built from 16 residues. CDR1 is LGHNT, CDR2 FRNRAP, per germline. Trimming at V came to 4 bases and at J to 4 bases, leaving 4 bases not matched to a gene. The complete variable domain, with remaining parts taken from reference TRBV12-5 and TRBJ2-3, reads DARVTQTPRHKVTEMGQEVTMRCQPILGHNTVFWYRQTMMQGLELLAYFRNRAPLDDSGMPKDRFSAEMPDATLATLKIQPSEPRDSAVYFCASGSGLAGDSDTQYFGPGTRLTVL.

The chain links TRBV7-2 to TRBJ1-1; 9 bases agree with TRBD1. The germline V gene has CDR1 SGHTA and CDR2 FQGNSA. The V segment lost 8 bases and the J segment 1 base; nucleotides outside the gene matches: 8. The CDR3 runs to 15 residues. CDR3 region: CASSGWGQGNTEAFF. CDR3 nucleotides: TGTGCCAGCTCAGGTTGGGGACAGGGGAACACTGAAGCTTTCTTT.

Details on this clone: The sample has other DNA sequences that encode this CDR3 too. The chain joins TRBV9 to TRBJ2-7; 9 bases are shared with TRBD2. The V and J ends lost 2 bases and 4 bases, in that order; junction bases with no gene match: 7. Germline V gene sequence: CDR1 SGDLS, CDR2 YYNGEE. This CDR3 is 15 amino acids long. The CDR3 nucleotides are TGTGCCAGCAGCGTTGGTAGCGGGAGATCTTACGAGCAGTACTTC. Its translation: CASSVGSGRSYEQYF.

The chain links TRBV2 to TRBJ2-6; no firm D call. V dropped 4 bases and J dropped 19 bases, with 14 bases sitting between them. The V gene's germline CDR1 is SNHLY and CDR2 FYNNEI. The CDR3 spans 11 residues. In DNA form, the CDR3 reads TGTGCCAGCAGTGCCCAGACAAGTAGAACTTTC. Protein product: CASSAQTSRTF.

The rearrangement joins TRBV10-3 to TRBJ2-6; TRBD1 matches at 8 bases. The CDR3 length is 17 residues. Unmatched junction bases numbered 4, after V lost 3 bases and J lost 0 bases. The V gene's germline CDR1 is ENHRY and CDR2 SYGVKD. The CDR3, as DNA: TGTGCCATCAGTGACGGACAGGGAAACTCTGGGGCCAACGTCCTGACTTTC. Its protein is CAISDGQGNSGANVLTF.